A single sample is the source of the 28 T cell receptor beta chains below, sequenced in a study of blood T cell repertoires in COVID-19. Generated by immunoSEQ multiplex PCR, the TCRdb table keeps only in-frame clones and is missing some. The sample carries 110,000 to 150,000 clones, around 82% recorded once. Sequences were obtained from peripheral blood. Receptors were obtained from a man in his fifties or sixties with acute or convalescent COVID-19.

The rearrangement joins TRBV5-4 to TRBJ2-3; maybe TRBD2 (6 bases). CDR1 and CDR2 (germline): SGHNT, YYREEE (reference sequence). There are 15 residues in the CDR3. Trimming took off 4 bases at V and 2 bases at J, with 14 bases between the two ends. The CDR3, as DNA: TGTGCCAGCAGCGAAACAGCGGGCCCCACAGATACGCAGTATTTT. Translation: CASSETAGPTDTQYF.

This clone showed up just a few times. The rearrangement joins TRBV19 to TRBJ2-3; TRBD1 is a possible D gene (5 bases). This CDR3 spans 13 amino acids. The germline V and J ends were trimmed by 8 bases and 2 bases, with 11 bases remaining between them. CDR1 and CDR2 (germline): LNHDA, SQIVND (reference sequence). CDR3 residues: CASGQVLTDTQYF. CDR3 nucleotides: TGTGCCAGTGGACAAGTTCTCACAGATACGCAGTATTTT.

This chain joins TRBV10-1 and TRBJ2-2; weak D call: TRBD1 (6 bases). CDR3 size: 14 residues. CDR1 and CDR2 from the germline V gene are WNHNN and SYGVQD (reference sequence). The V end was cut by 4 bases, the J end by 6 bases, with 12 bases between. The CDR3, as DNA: TGCGCCAGCAGTGTCTTACAGGGACCCGGGGAGCTGTTTTTT. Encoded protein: CASSVLQGPGELFF.

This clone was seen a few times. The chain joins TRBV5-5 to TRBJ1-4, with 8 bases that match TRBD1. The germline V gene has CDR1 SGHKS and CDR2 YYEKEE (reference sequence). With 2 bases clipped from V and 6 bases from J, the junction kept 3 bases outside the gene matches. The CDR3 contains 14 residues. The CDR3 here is CASSLTGGDEKLFF. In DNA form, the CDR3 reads TGTGCCAGCAGCTTAACAGGGGGGGATGAAAAACTGTTTTTT.

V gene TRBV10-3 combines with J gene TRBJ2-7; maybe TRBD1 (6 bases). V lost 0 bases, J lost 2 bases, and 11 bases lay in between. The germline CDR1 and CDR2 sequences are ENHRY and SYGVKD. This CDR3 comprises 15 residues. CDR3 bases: TGTGCCATCAGTGAGTCCGCCAGGGGTGCCTACGAGCAGTACTTC. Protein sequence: CAISESARGAYEQYF.

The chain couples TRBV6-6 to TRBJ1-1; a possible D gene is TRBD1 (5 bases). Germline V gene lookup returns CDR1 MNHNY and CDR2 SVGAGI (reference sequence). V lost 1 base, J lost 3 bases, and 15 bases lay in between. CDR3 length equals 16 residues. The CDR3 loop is CASSYFRLQQDTEAFF. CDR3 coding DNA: TGTGCCAGCAGTTACTTCCGACTCCAACAGGACACTGAAGCTTTCTTT.

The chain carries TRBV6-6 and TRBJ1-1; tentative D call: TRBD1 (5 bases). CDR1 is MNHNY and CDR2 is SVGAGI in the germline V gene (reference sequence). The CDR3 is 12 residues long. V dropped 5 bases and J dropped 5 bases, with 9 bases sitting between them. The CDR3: CASSPGGTEAFF. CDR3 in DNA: TGTGCCAGCAGTCCGGGGGGGACTGAAGCTTTCTTT.

In DNA form, the CDR3 reads TGTGCCAGCACGTCGGTGGGTGGCGGGAGGGCCCGCGAGCAGTACTTC. Translation gives CASTSVGGGRAREQYF. V is TRBV28 and J is TRBJ2-7; 9 positions match TRBD2. Germline V gene data show CDR1 as MDHEN and CDR2 as SYDVKM. With 7 bases clipped from V and 6 bases from J, the junction kept 16 bases outside the gene matches. The CDR3 is 16 amino acids. The full variable domain, completed using reference TRBV28 and TRBJ2-7, is DVKVTQSSRYLVKRTGEKVFLECVQDMDHENMFWYRQDPGLGLRLIYFSYDVKMKEKGDIPEGYSVSREKKERFSLILESASTNQTSMYLCASTSVGGGRAREQYFGPGTRLTVT.

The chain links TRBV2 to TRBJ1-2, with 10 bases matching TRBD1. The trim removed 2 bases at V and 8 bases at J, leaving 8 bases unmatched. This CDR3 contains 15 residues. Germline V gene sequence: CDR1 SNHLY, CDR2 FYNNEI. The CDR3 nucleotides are TGTGCCAGCAGTGAAATTGTTGGGACAGGGGTGGGCTACACCTTC. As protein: CASSEIVGTGVGYTF.

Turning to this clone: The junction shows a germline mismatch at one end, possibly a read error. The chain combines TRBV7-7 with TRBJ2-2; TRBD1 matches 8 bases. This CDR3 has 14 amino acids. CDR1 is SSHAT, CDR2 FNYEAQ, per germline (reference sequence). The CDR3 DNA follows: TGTGCTAGCAGCTCCCCAGGGGGCCCCGGGGAGCTGTTTTTT. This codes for CASSSPGGPGELFF.

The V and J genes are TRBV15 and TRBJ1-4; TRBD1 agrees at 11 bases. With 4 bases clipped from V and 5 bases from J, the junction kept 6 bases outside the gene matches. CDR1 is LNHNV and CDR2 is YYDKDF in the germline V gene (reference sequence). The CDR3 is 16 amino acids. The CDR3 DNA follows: TGTGCCACCAGCACCGGACAGGGGGCCATAAATGAAAAACTGTTTTTT. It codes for CATSTGQGAINEKLFF.

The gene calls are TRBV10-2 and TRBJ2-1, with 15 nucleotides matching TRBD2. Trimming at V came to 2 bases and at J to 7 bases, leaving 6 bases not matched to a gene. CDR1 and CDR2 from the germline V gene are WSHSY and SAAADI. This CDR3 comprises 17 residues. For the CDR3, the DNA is TGCGCCAGCAGTGAGGCGACGGGACTAGCGGGAGGAAATGAGCAGTTCTTC. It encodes CASSEATGLAGGNEQFF.

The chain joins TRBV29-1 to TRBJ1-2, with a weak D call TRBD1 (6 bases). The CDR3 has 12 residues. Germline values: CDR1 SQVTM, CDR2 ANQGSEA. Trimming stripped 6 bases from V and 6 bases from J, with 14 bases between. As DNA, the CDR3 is TGCAGCGTCGCCGGGACATATCATGGCTACACCTTC. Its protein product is CSVAGTYHGYTF.

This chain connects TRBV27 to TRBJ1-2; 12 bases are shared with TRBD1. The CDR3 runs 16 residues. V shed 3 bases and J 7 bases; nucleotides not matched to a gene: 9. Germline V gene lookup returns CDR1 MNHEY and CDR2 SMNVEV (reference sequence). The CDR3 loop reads CASSFYSGQGAGGYTF. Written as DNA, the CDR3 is TGTGCCAGCAGTTTTTACTCGGGACAGGGGGCGGGTGGCTACACCTTC.

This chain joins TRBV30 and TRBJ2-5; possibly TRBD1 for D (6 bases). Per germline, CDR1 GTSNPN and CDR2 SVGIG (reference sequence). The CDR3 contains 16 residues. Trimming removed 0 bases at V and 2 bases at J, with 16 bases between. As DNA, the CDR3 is TGTGCCTGGAGTGTACCTGGACAGTCAATTCAAGAGACCCAGTACTTC. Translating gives CAWSVPGQSIQETQYF. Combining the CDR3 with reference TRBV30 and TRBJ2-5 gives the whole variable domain SQTIHQWPATLVQPVGSPLSLECTVEGTSNPNLYWYRQAAGRGLQLLFYSVGIGQISSEVPQNLSASRPQDRQFILSSKKLLLSDSGFYLCAWSVPGQSIQETQYFGPGTRLLVL.

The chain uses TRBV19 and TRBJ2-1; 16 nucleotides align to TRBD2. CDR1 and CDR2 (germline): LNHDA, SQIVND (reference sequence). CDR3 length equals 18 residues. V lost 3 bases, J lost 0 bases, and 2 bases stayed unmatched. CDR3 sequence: CASSMGLAGGISYNEQFF. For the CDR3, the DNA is TGTGCCAGTAGTATGGGACTAGCGGGAGGGATCTCCTACAATGAGCAGTTCTTC.

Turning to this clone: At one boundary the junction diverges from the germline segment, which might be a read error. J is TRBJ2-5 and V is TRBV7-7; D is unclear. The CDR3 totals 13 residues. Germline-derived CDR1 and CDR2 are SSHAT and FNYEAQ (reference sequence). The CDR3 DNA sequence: TGTGCTAGCAGCTTAAACTCCGGGGAGACCCAGTACTTC. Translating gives CASSLNSGETQYF. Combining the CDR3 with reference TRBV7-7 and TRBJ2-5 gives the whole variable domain GAGVSQSPRYKVTKRGQDVTLRCDPISSHATLYWYQQALGQGPEFLTYFNYEAQPDKSGLPSDRFSAERPEGSISTLTIQRTEQRDSAMYRCASSLNSGETQYFGPGTRLLVL.

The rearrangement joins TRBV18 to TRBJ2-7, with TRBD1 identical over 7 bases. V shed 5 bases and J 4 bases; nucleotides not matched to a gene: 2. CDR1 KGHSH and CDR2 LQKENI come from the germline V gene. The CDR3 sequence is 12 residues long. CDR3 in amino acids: CASSSDRYEQYF. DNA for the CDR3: TGTGCCAGCTCATCGGACAGGTACGAGCAGTACTTC.

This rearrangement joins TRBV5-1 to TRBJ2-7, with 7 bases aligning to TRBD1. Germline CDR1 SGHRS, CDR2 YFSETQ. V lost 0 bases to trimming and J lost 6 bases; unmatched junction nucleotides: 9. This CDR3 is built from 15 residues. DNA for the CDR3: TGCGCCAGCAGCTTGGGGACAGGCCTGGTTGTCGAGCAGTACTTC. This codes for CASSLGTGLVVEQYF.

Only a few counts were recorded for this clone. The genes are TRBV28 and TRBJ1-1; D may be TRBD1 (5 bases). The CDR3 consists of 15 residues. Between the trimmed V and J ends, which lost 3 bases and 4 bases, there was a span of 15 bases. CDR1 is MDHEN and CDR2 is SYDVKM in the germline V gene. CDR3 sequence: CASSLLGGEGTEAFF. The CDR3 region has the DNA TGTGCCAGCAGTTTGTTAGGAGGGGAAGGCACTGAAGCTTTCTTT.

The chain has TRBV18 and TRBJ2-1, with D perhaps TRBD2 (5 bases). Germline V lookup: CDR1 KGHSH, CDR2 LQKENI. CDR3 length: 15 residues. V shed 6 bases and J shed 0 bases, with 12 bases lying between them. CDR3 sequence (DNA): TGTGCCAGCTCCCGTAGGAGGCCCTCCTACAATGAGCAGTTCTTC. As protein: CASSRRRPSYNEQFF.

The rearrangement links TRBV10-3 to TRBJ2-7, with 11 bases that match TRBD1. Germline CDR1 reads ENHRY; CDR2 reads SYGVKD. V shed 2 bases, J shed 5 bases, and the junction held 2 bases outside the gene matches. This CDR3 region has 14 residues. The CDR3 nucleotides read TGTGCCATCAGTGAGGGACAGGGGGCGCACGAGCAGTACTTC. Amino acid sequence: CAISEGQGAHEQYF.

In DNA, the CDR3 is TGTGCCGTCACTAGCGGGCAACAAGAGACCCAGTACTTC. Translating gives CAVTSGQQETQYF. The rearrangement joins TRBV5-4 to TRBJ2-5, with 9 bases lining up with TRBD2. Per the germline V gene, CDR1 is SGHNT and CDR2 is YYREEE (reference sequence). V was clipped by 10 bases and J by 2 bases; unmatched bases: 6. The CDR3 has 13 amino acids.

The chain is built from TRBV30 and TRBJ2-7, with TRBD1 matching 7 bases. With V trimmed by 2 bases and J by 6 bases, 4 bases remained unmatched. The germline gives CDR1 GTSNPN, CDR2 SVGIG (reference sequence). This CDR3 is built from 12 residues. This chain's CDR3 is CAWSLTGLEQYF. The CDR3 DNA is TGTGCCTGGAGTCTGACAGGGCTCGAGCAGTACTTC.

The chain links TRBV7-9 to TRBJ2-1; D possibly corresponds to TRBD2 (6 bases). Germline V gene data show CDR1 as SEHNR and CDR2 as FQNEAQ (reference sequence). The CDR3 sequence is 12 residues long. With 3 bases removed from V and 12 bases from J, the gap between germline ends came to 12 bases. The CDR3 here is CASSLGGVAQFF. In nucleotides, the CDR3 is TGTGCCAGCAGCTTGGGCGGGGTTGCGCAGTTCTTC.

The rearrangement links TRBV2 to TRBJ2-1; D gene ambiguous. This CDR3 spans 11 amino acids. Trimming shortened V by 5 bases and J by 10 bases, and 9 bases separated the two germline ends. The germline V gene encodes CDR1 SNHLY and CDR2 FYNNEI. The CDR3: CASSFTLEQFF. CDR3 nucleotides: TGTGCCAGCAGTTTCACTTTGGAGCAGTTCTTC.

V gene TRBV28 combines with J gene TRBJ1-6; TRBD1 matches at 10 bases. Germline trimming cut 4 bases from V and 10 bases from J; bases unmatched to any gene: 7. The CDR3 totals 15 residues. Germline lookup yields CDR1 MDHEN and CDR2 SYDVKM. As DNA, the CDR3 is TGTGCCAGCAGTTCAGGACAGGGGGGAAGATCACCCCTCCACTTT. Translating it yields CASSSGQGGRSPLHF.

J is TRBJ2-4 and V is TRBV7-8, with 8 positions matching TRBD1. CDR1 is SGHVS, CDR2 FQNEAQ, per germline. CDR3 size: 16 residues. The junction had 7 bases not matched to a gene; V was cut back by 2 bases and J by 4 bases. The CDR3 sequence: CASSLQGAVSKNIQYF. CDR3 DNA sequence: TGTGCCAGCAGCTTACAGGGGGCTGTCTCTAAAAACATTCAGTACTTC.